These 30 T cell receptor beta chains were all obtained from the same sample, sequenced in a study of shared clonotypes between healthy human individuals. TCRdb's copy holds only in-frame clones and misses some; the assay was immunoSEQ multiplex PCR. The sample lists some 2.4 million clones, over 85% occurring once. Material: naive CD4+ T cells from PBMCs. The subset was: CD45RA+ positively selected. The receptors here all came from a man in his late teens or twenties in good health. Some clones in this sample may be carry-over from other donors' samples.

This chain uses TRBV5-1 with TRBJ2-5, with TRBD2 matching over 11 bases. V shed 8 bases and J 5 bases; nucleotides not matched to a gene: 8. The CDR3 covers 14 residues. Germline values: CDR1 SGHRS, CDR2 YFSETQ. The CDR3 sequence is CASVAGGPGETQYF. The CDR3 DNA is TGCGCCAGTGTAGCGGGAGGGCCTGGGGAGACCCAGTACTTC.

The rearrangement joins TRBV7-3 to TRBJ1-1; 9 positions match TRBD1. The V gene's germline CDR1 is SGHTA and CDR2 FQGTGA. This CDR3 comprises 14 residues. The ends lost 4 bases at V and 9 bases at J; junction bases unmatched: 9. The CDR3 nucleotides read TGTGCCAGCAGCTACAGGACAGGGGACGCCCAAGCTTTCTTT. Protein: CASSYRTGDAQAFF.

The CDR3 DNA follows: TGTGCCAGCAGTTTCAGGGGGGGATCCTACGAGCAGTACTTC. Its protein is CASSFRGGSYEQYF. V gene TRBV28 combines with J gene TRBJ2-7; perhaps D is TRBD1 or TRBD2 (7 bases each). Germline V gene data show CDR1 as MDHEN and CDR2 as SYDVKM. The CDR3 has 14 amino acids. V was clipped by 3 bases and J by 1 base, with 10 bases between them.

There are a few counts of this clone. This chain uses TRBV5-1 with TRBJ1-1; D unresolved. Trimming left V 2 bases short and J 1 base short, with 9 bases between. The CDR3 sequence is 14 residues long. Germline values: CDR1 SGHRS, CDR2 YFSETQ. The DNA for the CDR3 is TGCGCCAGCAGCTTCCGGGTCCAGAACACTGAAGCTTTCTTT. It specifies CASSFRVQNTEAFF.

The chain recombines TRBV5-1 with TRBJ2-1; no clear D gene. The V gene lost 1 base and the J gene lost 10 bases, with 12 bases spanning the gap. Germline V gene sequence: CDR1 SGHRS, CDR2 YFSETQ. This CDR3 region has 13 residues. The CDR3 DNA reads TGCGCCAGCAGCTTGTTCGGCGTGGGAGAGCAGTTCTTC. It codes for CASSLFGVGEQFF.

The chain recombines TRBV7-3 with TRBJ2-2; 14 nucleotides agree with TRBD2. The V segment lost 5 bases and the J segment 8 bases; nucleotides outside the gene matches: 4. Germline lookup yields CDR1 SGHTA and CDR2 FQGTGA. This CDR3 contains 15 residues. CDR3 in DNA: TGTGCCAGCAGCCAGGGACTAGCGGGAGCTGGGGAGCTGTTTTTT. Protein: CASSQGLAGAGELFF.

This clone appeared a single time. The gene calls are TRBV7-6 and TRBJ1-1; D remains ambiguous. The CDR3 is made up of 14 amino acids. Trimming left V 0 bases short and J 1 base short, with 6 bases between. Germline V gene lookup returns CDR1 SGHVS and CDR2 FNYEAQ. The CDR3 sequence is CASSLAGANTEAFF. The CDR3 region has the DNA TGTGCCAGCAGCTTAGCGGGAGCGAACACTGAAGCTTTCTTT.

The rearrangement joins TRBV7-3 to TRBJ2-1, with 9 nucleotides matching TRBD2. This CDR3 has 14 amino acids. Germline CDR1 reads SGHTA; CDR2 reads FQGTGA. V lost 5 bases and J lost 5; bases outside the gene matches: 4. The CDR3 reads CASSPIAGDNEQFF. The CDR3 coding sequence is TGTGCCAGCAGCCCGATAGCGGGAGACAATGAGCAGTTCTTC.

The J gene is TRBJ2-1, the V gene TRBV12-5; tentatively, D is TRBD2 (5 bases). The CDR3 runs 14 residues. CDR1 and CDR2 from the germline V gene are LGHNT and FRNRAP. Trimming left V 2 bases short and J 4 bases short, with 9 bases between. The CDR3 region is CASGLISAYNEQFF. The DNA of the CDR3 is TGTGCTAGTGGTTTGATTAGCGCGTACAATGAGCAGTTCTTC. Full variable domain (rest looked up from reference TRBV12-5 and TRBJ2-1): DARVTQTPRHKVTEMGQEVTMRCQPILGHNTVFWYRQTMMQGLELLAYFRNRAPLDDSGMPKDRFSAEMPDATLATLKIQPSEPRDSAVYFCASGLISAYNEQFFGPGTRLTVL.

This clone has just one count. The chain is built from TRBV7-2 and TRBJ2-1, with 10 nucleotides matching TRBD2. Germline V gene data show CDR1 as SGHTA and CDR2 as FQGNSA. J was trimmed by 9 bases and V by 4 bases; bases with no gene match: 6. The CDR3 runs 14 residues. The CDR3 protein is CASSSLLAGVEQFF. The DNA for the CDR3 is TGTGCCAGCAGCTCTCTTCTAGCGGGAGTTGAGCAGTTCTTC.

This chain connects TRBV6-1 to TRBJ1-2; 10 nucleotides match TRBD1. The CDR3 loop spans 14 amino acids. J lost 8 bases, V lost 4 bases, and 7 bases had no gene match. Per the germline V gene, CDR1 is MNHNS and CDR2 is SASEGT. This CDR3 reads CASSGGDRGGGYTF. DNA of the CDR3: TGTGCCAGCAGTGGTGGGGACAGGGGAGGCGGCTACACCTTC.

The gene calls are TRBV2 and TRBJ2-3; 11 nucleotides line up with TRBD2. Germline assignment: CDR1 SNHLY and CDR2 FYNNEI. With 6 bases clipped from V and 2 bases from J, the junction kept 4 bases outside the gene matches. This CDR3 has 15 amino acids. This chain's CDR3 is CASSPGLADTDTQYF. CDR3 nucleotide sequence: TGTGCCAGCAGCCCGGGACTAGCGGACACAGATACGCAGTATTTT.

This clone was seen a few times. CDR3 residues: CASTKLMNTEAFF. CDR3 in DNA: TGCGCCAGCACGAAGCTAATGAACACTGAAGCTTTCTTT. The J gene is TRBJ1-1, the V gene TRBV5-1; D call uncertain. The V end was cut by 6 bases, the J end by 0 bases, with 9 bases between. There are 13 residues in the CDR3. Germline V gene sequence: CDR1 SGHRS, CDR2 YFSETQ.

The chain has TRBV6-5 and TRBJ1-2, with D possibly TRBD1 on 6 matching bases. Germline CDR1 reads MNHEY; CDR2 reads SVGAGI. The CDR3 runs to 15 residues. Deletions cut 0 bases from V and 7 bases from J, with 15 bases between. CDR3 amino acids: CASSYSGGSVSGYTF. CDR3 in DNA: TGTGCCAGCAGTTACTCTGGGGGCTCGGTCTCTGGCTACACCTTC.

The chain uses TRBV7-2 and TRBJ1-6; possibly TRBD1 for D (6 bases). The V end lost 5 bases, the J end lost 7 bases, and 18 bases lay between the germline ends. Germline V gene sequence: CDR1 SGHTA, CDR2 FQGNSA. There are 16 residues in the CDR3. CDR3 coding DNA: TGTGCCAGCAGCCCCTATGGGACATCTCAAAATTCACCCCTCCACTTT. As protein: CASSPYGTSQNSPLHF.

V gene TRBV27 combines with J gene TRBJ1-5; no clear D. Looked up from germline, CDR1 is MNHEY and CDR2 is SMNVEV (reference sequence). The CDR3 spans 17 residues. V was shortened by 4 bases and J by 2 bases, with 18 bases between the two germline ends. The DNA for the CDR3 is TGTGCCAGCAGTTCTCTGTCGCTTTATCGGGGCAATCAGCCCCAGCATTTT. It codes for CASSSLSLYRGNQPQHF.

This chain joins TRBV28 and TRBJ1-1; the match to TRBD1 covers 8 bases. Germline V gives CDR1 MDHEN, CDR2 SYDVKM. The CDR3 is 14 amino acids. J lost 1 base, V lost 6 bases, and 4 bases had no gene match. The CDR3 DNA is TGTGCCAGCAGGACCGGGACAGGGAACACTGAAGCTTTCTTT. Its protein product is CASRTGTGNTEAFF.

This chain joins TRBV15 and TRBJ1-5; 8 bases are shared with TRBD1. Germline V gives CDR1 LNHNV, CDR2 YYDKDF (reference sequence). There are 18 residues in the CDR3. The junction had 19 bases not matched to a gene; V was cut back by 3 bases and J by 9 bases. The CDR3 here is CATSSLPPRTGYHGPQHF. The CDR3 DNA reads TGTGCCACCAGCAGTCTCCCTCCCCGGACAGGGTATCATGGGCCCCAGCATTTT.

The V call is TRBV21-1, the J call TRBJ1-2. TRBV21-1 is recorded as a pseudogene. The CDR3 length is 15 residues. The CDR3 DNA sequence: TGTGCCAGCAGCAAAGTTGGGAGTTGTAACTATGGCTACACCTTC. Translated: CASSKVGSCNYGYTF.

This chain connects TRBV19 to TRBJ2-6; D may match TRBD1 or TRBD2 (5 bases each). With 3 bases removed from V and 2 bases from J, the gap between germline ends came to 11 bases. The CDR3 loop spans 16 amino acids. Germline values: CDR1 LNHDA, CDR2 SQIVND (reference sequence). CDR3 bases: TGTGCCAGTAGTATCCGTCGAGGGGCTGGGGCCAACGTCCTGACTTTC. It is translated as CASSIRRGAGANVLTF.

The rearrangement links TRBV15 to TRBJ1-4; 7 nucleotides line up with TRBD1. The germline V gene encodes CDR1 LNHNV and CDR2 YYDKDF (reference sequence). CDR3 length: 16 amino acids. J gave up 6 bases and V 0 bases, and 7 bases lay outside the gene matches. The CDR3 loop reads CATSRDLGQFDEKLFF. The CDR3 region has the DNA TGTGCCACCAGCAGAGATCTGGGACAGTTTGATGAAAAACTGTTTTTT.

This clone was observed once. V usage is TRBV7-9 and J usage is TRBJ2-7; D call uncertain. Trimming took off 5 bases at V and 7 bases at J, with 15 bases between the two ends. The germline V gene encodes CDR1 SEHNR and CDR2 FQNEAQ (reference sequence). The CDR3 consists of 13 residues. CDR3 amino acids: CASSPLQAYEQYF. As DNA, the CDR3 is TGTGCCAGCAGCCCCTTGCAGGCGTATGAGCAGTACTTC.

The genes are TRBV7-3 and TRBJ2-5; D is ambiguous. V was cut by 5 bases and J by 4 bases, with 11 bases left in between. The CDR3 runs 13 residues. Per germline, CDR1 SGHTA and CDR2 FQGTGA. The DNA for the CDR3 is TGTGCCAGCAGCCAATCTTTCGGAGAGACCCAGTACTTC. Translated: CASSQSFGETQYF.

The CDR3 region has the DNA TGTGCCAGCAGCTTAATCCCTAACTATGGCTACACCTTC. Protein: CASSLIPNYGYTF. V gene TRBV7-3 combines with J gene TRBJ1-2, with no clear D. Per the germline V gene, CDR1 is SGHTA and CDR2 is FQGTGA. V was cut by 1 base and J by 0 bases, with 3 bases left in between. This CDR3 contains 13 residues.

The chain uses TRBV27 and TRBJ1-5, with 7 bases identical to TRBD1. The CDR3 runs to 15 residues. V dropped 11 bases and J dropped 3; count of bases not matched to a gene: 13. Germline CDR1 MNHEY, CDR2 SMNVEV (reference sequence). CDR3 bases: TGTGCCGCTGGAACGGGACAGCGGGACAATCAGCCCCAGCATTTT. Amino acid sequence: CAAGTGQRDNQPQHF.

This rearrangement joins TRBV7-2 to TRBJ1-1; 9 bases align to TRBD1. The germline V gene encodes CDR1 SGHTA and CDR2 FQGNSA. This CDR3 has 14 residues. V gave up 6 bases and J gave up 6 bases; unmatched junction bases: 8. This CDR3 reads CASRRHTGGAEAFF. The DNA for the CDR3 is TGTGCCAGCAGACGCCATACAGGGGGCGCTGAAGCTTTCTTT.

V is TRBV5-4 and J is TRBJ1-1; 7 bases map to TRBD1. Germline V gives CDR1 SGHNT, CDR2 YYREEE (reference sequence). This CDR3 has 12 amino acids. V was clipped by 5 bases and J by 5 bases; unmatched bases: 3. The CDR3: CASSSQGTEAFF. For the CDR3, the DNA is TGTGCCAGCAGTTCACAGGGGACTGAAGCTTTCTTT.

The genes are TRBV29-1 and TRBJ1-2; maybe TRBD1 (6 bases). CDR1 and CDR2 (germline): SQVTM, ANQGSEA. Trimming pared 5 bases from V and 4 bases from J, leaving 14 bases between. The CDR3 extends over 13 amino acids. The CDR3 sequence is CSVFPQGPYGYTF. CDR3 in DNA: TGCAGCGTTTTCCCTCAGGGGCCCTATGGCTACACCTTC.

J is TRBJ2-7 and V is TRBV27, with D unresolved. The V end was cut by 3 bases, the J end by 1 base, with 22 bases between. The CDR3 contains 18 residues. Germline CDR1 is MNHEY and CDR2 is SMNVEV (reference sequence). The CDR3 coding sequence is TGTGCCAGCAGTTTTCGGCCTCCTCAGTACCCCGGGTCCTACGAGCAGTACTTC. Protein: CASSFRPPQYPGSYEQYF.

The rearrangement links TRBV10-3 to TRBJ1-5, with TRBD1 as a possible D gene (6 bases). Germline CDR1 ENHRY, CDR2 SYGVKD. Trimming cost V 2 bases and J 6 bases, with 11 bases left between them. There are 14 residues in the CDR3. Here the CDR3 reads CAISEARGVQPQHF. As DNA, the CDR3 is TGTGCCATCAGTGAGGCCAGGGGTGTTCAGCCCCAGCATTTT.